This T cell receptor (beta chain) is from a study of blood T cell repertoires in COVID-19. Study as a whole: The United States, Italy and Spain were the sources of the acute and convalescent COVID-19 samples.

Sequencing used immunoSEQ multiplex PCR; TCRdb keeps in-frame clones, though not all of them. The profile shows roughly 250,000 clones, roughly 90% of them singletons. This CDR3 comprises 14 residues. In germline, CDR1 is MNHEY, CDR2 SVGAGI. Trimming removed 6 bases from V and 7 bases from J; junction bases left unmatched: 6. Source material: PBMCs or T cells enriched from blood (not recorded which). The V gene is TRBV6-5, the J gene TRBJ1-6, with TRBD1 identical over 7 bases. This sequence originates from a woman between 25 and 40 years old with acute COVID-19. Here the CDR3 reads CASRAGTVNSPLHF. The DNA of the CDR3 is TGTGCCAGCAGGGCCGGGACAGTCAATTCACCCCTCCACTTT.